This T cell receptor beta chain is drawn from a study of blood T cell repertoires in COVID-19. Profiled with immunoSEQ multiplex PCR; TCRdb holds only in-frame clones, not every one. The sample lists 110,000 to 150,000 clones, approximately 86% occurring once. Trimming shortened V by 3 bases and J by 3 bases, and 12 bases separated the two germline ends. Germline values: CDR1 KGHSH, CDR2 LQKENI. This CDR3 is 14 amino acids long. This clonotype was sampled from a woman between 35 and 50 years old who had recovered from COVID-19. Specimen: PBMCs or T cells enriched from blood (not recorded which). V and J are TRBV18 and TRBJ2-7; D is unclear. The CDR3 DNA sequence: TGTGCCAGCTCACCTGCGGCCAGACTCTACGAGCAGTACTTC. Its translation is CASSPAARLYEQYF.